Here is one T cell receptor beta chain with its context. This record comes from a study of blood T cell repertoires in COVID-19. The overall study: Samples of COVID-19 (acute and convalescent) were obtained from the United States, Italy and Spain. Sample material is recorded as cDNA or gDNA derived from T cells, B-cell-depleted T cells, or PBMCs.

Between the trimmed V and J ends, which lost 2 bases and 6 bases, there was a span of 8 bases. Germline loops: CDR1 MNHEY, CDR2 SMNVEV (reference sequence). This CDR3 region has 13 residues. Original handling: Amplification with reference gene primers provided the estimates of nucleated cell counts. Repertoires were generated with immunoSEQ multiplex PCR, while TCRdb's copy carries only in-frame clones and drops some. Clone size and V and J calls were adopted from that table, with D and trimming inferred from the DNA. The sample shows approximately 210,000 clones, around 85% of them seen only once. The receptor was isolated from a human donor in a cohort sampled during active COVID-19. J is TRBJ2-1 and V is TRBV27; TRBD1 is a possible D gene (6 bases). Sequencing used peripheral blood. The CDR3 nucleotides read TGTGCCAGCAGTTTAGGGGGCCGCAATGAGCAGTTCTTC. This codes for CASSLGGRNEQFF.